These 3 T cell receptor beta chains originate from one sample sequenced in a study of T cell changes during pregnancy in multiple sclerosis (dated 2019 in TCRdb). Receptors were amplified or captured by the immunoSEQ multiplex PCR assay. What TCRdb holds here is the immuneACCESS table cut down to in-frame rearrangements. Part of the clones is not present; checked against another copy, under half of the missing clones reflect an unresolved V gene, and the others are unexplained. The sample table records 25,000 to 35,000 clones; 88% of these occur just once. The ten largest clones capture approximately 0.74% of the sample. The sequences come from CD4+ T cells from peripheral blood mononuclear cells, collected in the first trimester of pregnancy. The receptors were sampled from a female donor in good health, enrolled as a control in a pregnancy study.

The J gene is TRBJ1-1, the V gene TRBV19, with a weak D call TRBD1 (5 bases). The CDR3 has 17 residues. The V and J ends lost 3 bases and 4 bases respectively, with 21 bases between them. Germline V gene sequence: CDR1 LNHDA, CDR2 SQIVND (reference sequence). The CDR3 region has the DNA TGTGCCAGTAGTATTCGGGCGTCGGCAGGAAGGGGCACTGAAGCTTTCTTT. Translating it yields CASSIRASAGRGTEAFF. The variable domain in full, completed from reference TRBV19 and TRBJ1-1, reads DGGITQSPKYLFRKEGQNVTLSCEQNLNHDAMYWYRQDPGQGLRLIYYSQIVNDFQKGDIAEGYSVSREKKESFPLTVTSAQKNPTAFYLCASSIRASAGRGTEAFFGQGTRLTVV.

This clone was detected once. The V gene is TRBV7-7, the J gene TRBJ1-2; D gene ambiguous. CDR1 is SSHAT and CDR2 is FNYEAQ in the germline V gene (reference sequence). Trimming shortened V by 1 base and J by 2 bases, and 14 bases separated the two germline ends. CDR3 length: 16 residues. The CDR3 coding sequence is TGTGCCAGCAGCTTAGGATTCGGGAACAGAAACTATGGCTACACCTTC. Residues: CASSLGFGNRNYGYTF.

The genes are TRBV7-2 and TRBJ2-7, with 11 bases aligning to TRBD2. This CDR3 has 18 amino acids. V dropped 5 bases and J dropped 12; count of bases not matched to a gene: 24. Germline CDR1 is SGHTA and CDR2 is FQGNSA. For the CDR3, the DNA is TGTGCCAGCAGCCCAGCAAGGGTAGCGGGGGGGCCGGAGTCGATTCTGTACTTC. Protein sequence: CASSPARVAGGPESILYF.